One sample yielded the 7 T cell receptor beta chains listed below, sequenced in a study of CXCR3-negative and CXCR3-positive naive CD8 T cells. The libraries of TRB cDNA were prepared using 5' RACE with UMI labels. TCRdb derives one entry per CDR3 protein from the 5' RACE reads, leaving out DNA. Recorded for this sample: approximately 74,000 distinct CDR3 sequences. The source material was naive CXCR3- CD8+ T cells from blood. Described subset: CD45RO-CCR7+CD27+CD95- naive CD8+ T cells lacking CXCR3 (TNR3-). The receptors were gathered from a human donor in good health. Some clones in this sample may be carry-over from other donors' samples.

This chain links TRBV14 with TRBJ2-7; absent DNA, TCRdb's TRBD2 call cannot be checked. Germline V gene sequence: CDR1 SGHDN, CDR2 FVKESK. The CDR3 length is 15 residues. The CDR3 sequence: CASSAGGGPIYEQYF.

The V and J genes are TRBV23-1 and TRBJ2-3; TCRdb returns TRBD2, unconfirmable since there is no DNA. TRBV23-1 is filed as an ORF, its function uncertain. The CDR3 consists of 15 residues. CDR3 residues: CASSHSGPSEDTQYF.

The chain recombines TRBV4-3 with TRBJ2-1; TCRdb names TRBD2, which stays unverified in the absence of DNA. This CDR3 has 15 amino acids. CDR1 is LGHNA and CDR2 is YSLEER in the germline V gene. The CDR3 sequence: CASSQDPSGGNEQFF.

The chain is built from TRBV4-2 and TRBJ2-3. Per the germline V gene, CDR1 is LGHNA and CDR2 is YNFKEQ. This CDR3 is 12 amino acids long. Here the CDR3 reads CASSQYQDTQYF.

The rearrangement joins TRBV3-1 to TRBJ2-2; TCRdb calls TRBD2, which cannot be checked without DNA. The germline CDR1 and CDR2 sequences are LGHDT and YNNKEL (reference sequence). The CDR3 totals 18 residues. CDR3 residues: CASSPGTSGTPNTGELFF.

The chain has TRBV13 and TRBJ2-2; TCRdb's D call of TRBD2 is untestable without DNA. The germline V gene encodes CDR1 PRHDT and CDR2 FYEKMQ (reference sequence). The CDR3 is made up of 16 amino acids. CDR3 residues: CASSLGLAGNTGELFF.

The chain links TRBV29-1 to TRBJ2-7; the D gene TCRdb calls, TRBD1, cannot be checked with no DNA. CDR3 length equals 13 residues. Germline CDR1 is SQVTM and CDR2 is ANQGSEA. Here the CDR3 reads CSALGTTIYEQYF.